This is a list of T cell receptor beta chains from one sample in a study of OX40 agonist ivuxolimab in advanced cancers. Some clones are missing from TCRdb's copy, which holds only in-frame ones; the method was immunoSEQ multiplex PCR. This table holds more than 65,000 clones, around four fifths found once. The sequencing used CD4+ or CD8+ T cells sorted from blood, collected in a trial of the OX40 agonist ivuxolimab. Receptor source: an adult with an advanced solid tumor such as melanoma, head and neck, liver or kidney cancer. Each CDR3 is given with its conserved first and last residue. Fields, in order: J gene, V gene, D gene, clone size, CDR3 protein, CDR3 DNA. The D gene is left open where the match is weak. Rows may omit the clone size; those that give it use once, few, many or a size class.

j_call: TRBJ1-6
v_call: TRBV7-2
d_call: NA
clone_size: NA
cdr3_aa: CASCPTPSYNSPLHF
cdr3_nt: TGTGCCAGCTGTCCCACGCCGTCATATAATTCACCCCTCCACTTT

j_call: TRBJ2-1
v_call: TRBV7-2
d_call: NA
clone_size: once
cdr3_aa: CASSLDHARNEQFF
cdr3_nt: TGTGCCAGCAGCCTTGACCACGCGAGAAATGAGCAGTTCTTC

j_call: TRBJ2-7
v_call: TRBV4-3
d_call: NA
clone_size: NA
cdr3_aa: CASSQDRAEYEQYF
cdr3_nt: TGCGCCAGCAGCCAAGATAGGGCGGAATACGAGCAGTACTTC

j_call: TRBJ1-2
v_call: TRBV4-3
d_call: NA
clone_size: NA
cdr3_aa: CASSQADSRGHGGYTF
cdr3_nt: TGCGCCAGCAGCCAAGCAGACTCTAGAGGGCACGGTGGCTACACCTTC

j_call: TRBJ2-6
v_call: TRBV7-9
d_call: NA
clone_size: NA
cdr3_aa: CASTWGGTGANVLTF
cdr3_nt: TGTGCCAGCACTTGGGGAGGCACTGGGGCCAACGTCCTGACTTTC

j_call: TRBJ2-3
v_call: TRBV28
d_call: TRBD1
clone_size: NA
cdr3_aa: CASSFRGQGTDTQYF
cdr3_nt: TGTGCCAGCAGTTTTAGGGGACAGGGGACAGATACGCAGTATTTT

j_call: TRBJ2-3
v_call: TRBV5-8
d_call: NA
clone_size: NA
cdr3_aa: CASSWTSTDTQYF
cdr3_nt: TGTGCCAGCAGCTGGACAAGCACAGATACGCAGTATTTT

j_call: TRBJ2-3
v_call: TRBV28
d_call: NA
clone_size: NA
cdr3_aa: CASSGAGTNTDTQYF
cdr3_nt: TGTGCCAGCAGTGGGGCCGGGACAAACACAGATACGCAGTATTTT

j_call: TRBJ1-6
v_call: TRBV27
d_call: NA
clone_size: NA
cdr3_aa: CASSQGSYNSPLHF
cdr3_nt: TGTGCCAGCAGTCAGGGCTCCTATAATTCACCCCTCCACTTT

j_call: TRBJ1-2
v_call: TRBV7-8
d_call: NA
clone_size: NA
cdr3_aa: CASSLVSSNYGYTF
cdr3_nt: TGTGCCAGCAGCTTAGTGAGTTCTAACTATGGCTACACCTTC

j_call: TRBJ2-4
v_call: TRBV28
d_call: TRBD2
clone_size: NA
cdr3_aa: CASRSRLAGFRNIQYF
cdr3_nt: TGTGCCAGCAGGTCACGACTAGCGGGATTCCGGAACATTCAGTACTTC

j_call: TRBJ2-3
v_call: TRBV4-1
d_call: TRBD2
clone_size: NA
cdr3_aa: CASSYPVAGGFTDTQYF
cdr3_nt: TGCGCCAGCAGCTACCCTGTTGCGGGGGGGTTCACAGATACGCAGTATTTT

j_call: TRBJ1-6
v_call: TRBV28
d_call: TRBD1
clone_size: NA
cdr3_aa: CASRANRGLHSPLHF
cdr3_nt: TGTGCCAGTAGAGCCAACAGGGGGCTCCATTCACCCCTCCACTTT

j_call: TRBJ1-4
v_call: TRBV9
d_call: NA
clone_size: NA
cdr3_aa: CASSVGGATNEKLFF
cdr3_nt: TGTGCCAGCAGCGTTGGTGGTGCAACTAATGAAAAACTGTTTTTT

j_call: TRBJ1-4
v_call: TRBV7-9
d_call: NA
clone_size: NA
cdr3_aa: CASSKTGVNEKLFF
cdr3_nt: TGTGCCAGCAGCAAGACAGGAGTAAATGAAAAACTGTTTTTT

j_call: TRBJ2-2
v_call: TRBV7-9
d_call: TRBD1
clone_size: NA
cdr3_aa: CASSKQGRGVSAGELFF
cdr3_nt: TGTGCCAGCAGCAAACAGGGGCGTGGAGTGTCAGCCGGGGAGCTGTTTTTT

j_call: TRBJ2-7
v_call: TRBV27
d_call: TRBD2
clone_size: NA
cdr3_aa: CASMPNWRERGVVSYEQYF
cdr3_nt: TGTGCCAGCATGCCCAATTGGCGGGAGCGAGGGGTGGTATCCTACGAGCAGTACTTC

j_call: TRBJ2-7
v_call: TRBV6-5
d_call: NA
clone_size: once
cdr3_aa: CASSSQIRDSHFQQYF
cdr3_nt: TGTGCCAGCAGTTCCCAGATCCGGGACTCCCATTTTCAGCAGTACTTC

j_call: TRBJ2-3
v_call: TRBV14
d_call: TRBD2
clone_size: NA
cdr3_aa: CASSLEAGIFGDTQYF
cdr3_nt: TGTGCCAGCAGCCTCGAAGCGGGGATTTTTGGGGATACGCAGTATTTT

j_call: TRBJ2-7
v_call: TRBV28
d_call: NA
clone_size: NA
cdr3_aa: CASNFGGAGEQYF
cdr3_nt: TGTGCCAGCAATTTCGGTGGGGCTGGAGAGCAGTACTTC

j_call: TRBJ1-4
v_call: TRBV27
d_call: NA
clone_size: NA
cdr3_aa: CASSGTLPQITNEKLFF
cdr3_nt: TGTGCCAGCTCCGGGACTCTCCCCCAGATCACTAATGAAAAACTGTTTTTT